The 3 T cell receptor beta chains in this list originate from one sample, sequenced in a study of blood T cells in healthy people across ages. The second PCR ran roughly 6 to 12 cycles with a sample-barcoded 5' primer and J-beta primers. MiXCR, run by TCRdb on the 5' RACE reads, gives a single entry per CDR3 protein. The sample includes 1,300,000 or so distinct CDR3 sequences, roughly 59% of them seen just once. The source material was blood. Every receptor here comes from a man in his late teens or twenties in good health.

The chain recombines TRBV4-2 with TRBJ2-5, with 8 positions matching TRBD2. Germline V gene sequence: CDR1 LGHNA, CDR2 YNFKEQ. V was pared by 4 bases and J by 2 bases, with 9 bases of the junction left unmatched. CDR3 size: 16 residues. CDR3 DNA: TGTGCCAGCAGCCCCTTTCCGGGGGGGAGACAAGAGACCCAGTACTTC. Translation: CASSPFPGGRQETQYF.

The sample holds a few counts of this clonotype. The chain links TRBV7-2 to TRBJ2-5, with 10 positions matching TRBD1. The DNA end lines up better with TRBJ2-7; the J call may be wrong. This CDR3 has 14 residues. The germline gives CDR1 SGHTA, CDR2 FQGNSA. CDR3 in amino acids: CASSPRQGAGEQYF. In DNA, the CDR3 is TGTGCCAGCAGCCCGAGACAGGGGGCAGGCGAGCAGTACTTC.

The DNA of the CDR3 is TGTGCCAGCAGCTTTACAGGGACAACTAATGAAAAACTGTTTTTT. Amino acids: CASSFTGTTNEKLFF. The rearrangement links TRBV7-2 to TRBJ1-4, with D tentatively TRBD1 (6 bases). Trimming removed 3 bases from V and 0 bases from J, with 8 bases in between. Per germline, CDR1 SGHTA and CDR2 FQGNSA. This CDR3 region has 15 residues.